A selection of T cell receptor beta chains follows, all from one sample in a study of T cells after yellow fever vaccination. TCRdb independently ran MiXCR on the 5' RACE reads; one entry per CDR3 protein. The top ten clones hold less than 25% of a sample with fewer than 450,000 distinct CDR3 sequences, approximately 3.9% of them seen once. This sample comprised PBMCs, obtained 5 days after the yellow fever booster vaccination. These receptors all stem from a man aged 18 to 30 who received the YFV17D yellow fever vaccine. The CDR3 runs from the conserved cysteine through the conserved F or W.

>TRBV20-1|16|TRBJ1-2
CSARSRGGGRNYGYTF
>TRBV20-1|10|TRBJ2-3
CSAPWDTQYF
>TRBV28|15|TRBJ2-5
CASSLWASGEETQYF
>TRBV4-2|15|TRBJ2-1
CASSPLGDRSNEQFF
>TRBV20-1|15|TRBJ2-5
CSAGPPLAQTETQYF
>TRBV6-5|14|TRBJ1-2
CASSYWGTNYGYTF
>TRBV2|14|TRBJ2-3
CASSGGVGTDTQYF
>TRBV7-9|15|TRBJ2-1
CASSFVGAGDNEQFF
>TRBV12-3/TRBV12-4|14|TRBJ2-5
CASSPQGARETQYF
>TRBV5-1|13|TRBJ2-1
CASSLVEASEQFF
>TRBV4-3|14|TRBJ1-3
CASGTGGSGNTIYF
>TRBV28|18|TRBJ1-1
CASSFRARSLLDSAEAFF
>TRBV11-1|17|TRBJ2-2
CASSVAGLAVRGGELFF
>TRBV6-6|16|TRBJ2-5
CASRDRGTEGGETQYF
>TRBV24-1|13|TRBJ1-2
CATSDGPGAGYTF
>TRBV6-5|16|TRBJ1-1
CASIQPPGRGNTEAFF
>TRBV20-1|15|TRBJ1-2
CSARDVLGAVGGYTF
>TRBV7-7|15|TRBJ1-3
CASSLDPSSGNTIYF
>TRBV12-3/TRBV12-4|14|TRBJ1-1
CASSLGPRVTEAFF
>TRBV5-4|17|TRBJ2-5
CASSPPPGLAFEETQYF
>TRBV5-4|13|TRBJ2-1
CASTTGQRSEQFF
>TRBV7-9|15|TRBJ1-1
CASSLVGRGNTEAFF
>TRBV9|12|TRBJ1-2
CASSDSGTGYTF
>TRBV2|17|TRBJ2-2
CASSEVEAKLNTGELFF
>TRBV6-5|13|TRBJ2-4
CASTPPGENIQYF
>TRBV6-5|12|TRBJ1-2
CASSYGAGGYTF
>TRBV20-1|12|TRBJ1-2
CSAIEVNYGYTF